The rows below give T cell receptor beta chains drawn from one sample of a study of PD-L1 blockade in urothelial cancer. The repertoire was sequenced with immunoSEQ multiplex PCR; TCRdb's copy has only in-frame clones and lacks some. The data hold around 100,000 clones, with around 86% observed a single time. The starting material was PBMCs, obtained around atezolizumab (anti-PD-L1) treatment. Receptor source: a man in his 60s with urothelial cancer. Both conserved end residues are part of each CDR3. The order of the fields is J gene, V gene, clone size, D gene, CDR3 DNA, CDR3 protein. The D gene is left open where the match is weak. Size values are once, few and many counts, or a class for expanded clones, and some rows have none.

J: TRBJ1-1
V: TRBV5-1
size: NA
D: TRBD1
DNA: TGCGCCAGCAGCACCGGGACAGGGTGGAACACTGAAGCTTTCTTT
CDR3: CASSTGTGWNTEAFF

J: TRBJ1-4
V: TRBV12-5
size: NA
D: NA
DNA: TGTGCTACCCTCACGACAGGAGGAAAACTGTTTTTT
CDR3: CATLTTGGKLFF

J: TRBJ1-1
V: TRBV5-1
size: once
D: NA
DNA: TGCGCCAGCAGCTTGGCGGGAAGCACTGAAGCTTTCTTT
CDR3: CASSLAGSTEAFF

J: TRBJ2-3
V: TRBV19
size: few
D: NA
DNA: TGTGCCAGTGCACCCGGGGGCACAGATACGCAGTATTTT
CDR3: CASAPGGTDTQYF

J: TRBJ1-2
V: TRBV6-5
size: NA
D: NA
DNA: TGTGCCAGCAGTTACGCGACTTACGACTATGGCTACACCTTC
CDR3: CASSYATYDYGYTF

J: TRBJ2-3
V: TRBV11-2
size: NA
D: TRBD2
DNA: TGTGCCAGCAGCTATCTACCTTCCGGGACTAGCGGGATGGGGGATACGCAGTATTTT
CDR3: CASSYLPSGTSGMGDTQYF

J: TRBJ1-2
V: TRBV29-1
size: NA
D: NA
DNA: TGCAGCGTTGAATTGGGAGTCTATGACTACACCTTC
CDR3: CSVELGVYDYTF

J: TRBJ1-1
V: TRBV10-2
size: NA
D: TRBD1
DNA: TGCGCCAGCAGACAGGGGGCTACCACTGAAGCTTTCTTT
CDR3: CASRQGATTEAFF

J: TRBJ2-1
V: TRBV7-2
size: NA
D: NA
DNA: TGTGCCAGCAGCCTGGGGCAGGTCAATGAGCAGTTCTTC
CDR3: CASSLGQVNEQFF

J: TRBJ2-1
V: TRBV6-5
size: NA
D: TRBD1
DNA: TGTGCCAGCAGTTACCCCAGGACAGGGGGCGATTATGAGCAGTTCTTC
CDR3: CASSYPRTGGDYEQFF

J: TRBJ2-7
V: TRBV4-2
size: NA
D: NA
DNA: TGTGCCAGCAGCCGGGAACTAGTTCAATACGAGCAGTACTTC
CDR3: CASSRELVQYEQYF

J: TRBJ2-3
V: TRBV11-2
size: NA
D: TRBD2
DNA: TGTGCCAGCAGCCAGAGGCGGGAGGCGATCCCAGATACGCAGTATTTT
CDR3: CASSQRREAIPDTQYF

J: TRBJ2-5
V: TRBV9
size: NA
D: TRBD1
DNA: TGTGCCAGCAGCGTAGCTGGGGCAGGGGGCTATCAAGAGACCCAGTACTTC
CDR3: CASSVAGAGGYQETQYF

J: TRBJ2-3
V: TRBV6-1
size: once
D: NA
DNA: TGTGCCAGCAGTGAAGGTATCAGGAATCAAGATACGCAGTATTTT
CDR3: CASSEGIRNQDTQYF

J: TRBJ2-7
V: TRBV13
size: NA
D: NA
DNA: TGTGCCAGCAGTCCACAAGGAGGTACCGACTACGAGCAGTACTTC
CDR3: CASSPQGGTDYEQYF

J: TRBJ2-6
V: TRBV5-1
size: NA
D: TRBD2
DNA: TGCGCCAGCTGGACTAGCGGGACTCGGAACCTGACTTTC
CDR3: CASWTSGTRNLTF

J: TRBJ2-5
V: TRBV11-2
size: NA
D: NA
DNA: TGTGCCAGCAGCTTTGTAACAGCTAAAGAGACCCAGTACTTC
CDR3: CASSFVTAKETQYF

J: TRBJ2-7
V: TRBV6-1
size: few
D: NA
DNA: TGTGCCAGCAGTCTATCGGGGTCCCATAAGGGCGAGCAGTACTTC
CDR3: CASSLSGSHKGEQYF

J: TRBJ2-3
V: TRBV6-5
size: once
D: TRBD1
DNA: TGTGCCAGCAGTTACTCCCGGGGACAGGGTCTAGATACGCAGTATTTT
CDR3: CASSYSRGQGLDTQYF

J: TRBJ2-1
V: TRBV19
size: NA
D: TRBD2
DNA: TGTGCCAGTAGTAGCCCCGGGGGGACTGGGAACAATGAGCAGTTCTTC
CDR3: CASSSPGGTGNNEQFF

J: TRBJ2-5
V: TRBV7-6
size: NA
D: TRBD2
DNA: TGTGCCAGCAGCTTAAAGCGTCGGGGGGTGTCGGAGACCCAGTACTTC
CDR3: CASSLKRRGVSETQYF

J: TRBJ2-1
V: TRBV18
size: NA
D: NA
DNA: TGTGCCAGCTCATCGACTATGGGGGGCAATGAGCAGTTCTTC
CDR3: CASSSTMGGNEQFF

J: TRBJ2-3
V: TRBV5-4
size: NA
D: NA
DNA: TGTGCCAGCAGCGCTGACTTAAGCACAGATACGCAGTATTTT
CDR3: CASSADLSTDTQYF

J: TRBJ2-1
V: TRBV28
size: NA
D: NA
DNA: TGTGCCAGCAGTGGCCAGGGCGGATACAATGAGCAGTTCTTC
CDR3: CASSGQGGYNEQFF

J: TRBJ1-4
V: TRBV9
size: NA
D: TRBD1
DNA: TGTGCCAGCAGCACCCCAGGGGGCGCGGTTGAAAAACTGTTTTTT
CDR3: CASSTPGGAVEKLFF

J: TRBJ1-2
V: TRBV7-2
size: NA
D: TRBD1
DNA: TGTGCCAGCAGCTTAGCTCTTATGACGACAGGGGGCAGCTATGGCTACACCTTC
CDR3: CASSLALMTTGGSYGYTF

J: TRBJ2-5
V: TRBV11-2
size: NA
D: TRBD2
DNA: TGTGCCAGCAGCTTAGGGGCAGACTCGGGGGGGGCCCAGTACTTC
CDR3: CASSLGADSGGAQYF

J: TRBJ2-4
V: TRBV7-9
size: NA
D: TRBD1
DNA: TGTGCCAGCAGCCCCGGACGGACAGGATTTAACATTCAGTACTTC
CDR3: CASSPGRTGFNIQYF

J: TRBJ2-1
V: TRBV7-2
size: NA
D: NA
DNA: TGTGCCAGCAGCTTCCTTAACCGACAGGCGAGCTCCTACAATGAGCAGTTCTTC
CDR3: CASSFLNRQASSYNEQFF

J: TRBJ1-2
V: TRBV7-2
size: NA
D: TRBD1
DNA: TGTGCCAGCAGCCCAAACCTGGGACAGAGCTATGGCTACACCTTC
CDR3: CASSPNLGQSYGYTF

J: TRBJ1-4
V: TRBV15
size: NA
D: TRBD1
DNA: TGTGCCACCAGCAGAGATCGTACAGGGGACGAAAAACTGTTTTTT
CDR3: CATSRDRTGDEKLFF

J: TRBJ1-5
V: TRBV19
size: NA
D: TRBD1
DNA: TGTGCCAGTAGTCGACAGGGGGAGGGCAATCAGCCCCAGCATTTT
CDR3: CASSRQGEGNQPQHF

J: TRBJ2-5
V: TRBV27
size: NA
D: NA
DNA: TGTGCCAGCAGTGGGACACCTTGGGAGACCCAGTACTTC
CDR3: CASSGTPWETQYF

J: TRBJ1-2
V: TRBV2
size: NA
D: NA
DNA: TGTGCCAGCAGTGGGGAAGGGGCGCCGGGTGGCTACACCTTC
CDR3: CASSGEGAPGGYTF

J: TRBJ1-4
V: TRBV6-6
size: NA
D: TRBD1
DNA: TGTGCCAGCAGTTACAACGACAGGGTTGAAAAACTGTTTTTT
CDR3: CASSYNDRVEKLFF

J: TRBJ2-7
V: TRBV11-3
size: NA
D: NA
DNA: TGTGCCAGCAGCTTACCCGGGGGTGAGCAGTACTTC
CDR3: CASSLPGGEQYF

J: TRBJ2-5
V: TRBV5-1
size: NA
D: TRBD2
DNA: TGCGCCAGCAGCCGTACACTTAGCGGGCAAGAGACCCAGTACTTC
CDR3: CASSRTLSGQETQYF

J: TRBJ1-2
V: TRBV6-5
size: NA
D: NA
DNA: TGTGCCAGCAGTCCCACCAACCCGGGGAGCAGCGGCTACACCTTC
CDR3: CASSPTNPGSSGYTF

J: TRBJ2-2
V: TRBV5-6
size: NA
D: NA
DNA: TGTGCCAGCAGCCTCCCGGGACACAATAGGGGGACCGGGGAGCTGTTTTTT
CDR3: CASSLPGHNRGTGELFF

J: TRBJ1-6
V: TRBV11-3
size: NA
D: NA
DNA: TGTGCCAGCAGCTTAGGCCCAACAGGGTTTTCACCCCTCCACTTT
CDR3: CASSLGPTGFSPLHF

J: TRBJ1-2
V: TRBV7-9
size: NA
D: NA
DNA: TGTGCCAGCAGCTTAGCGTTACAGGGCCCTAAGGGCTACACCTTC
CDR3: CASSLALQGPKGYTF

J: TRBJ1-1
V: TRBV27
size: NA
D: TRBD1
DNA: TGTGCCAGCAGAACAGGGGACAGGATTCGGCCTGAAGCTTTCTTT
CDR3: CASRTGDRIRPEAFF

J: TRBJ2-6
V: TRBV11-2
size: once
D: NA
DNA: TGTGCCAGCAGCTTAGGGAACAGGGTACTTAGCTCTGGGGCCAACGTCCTGACTTTC
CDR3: CASSLGNRVLSSGANVLTF

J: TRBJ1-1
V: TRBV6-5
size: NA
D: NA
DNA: TGTGCCAGCACGGGGGGCGGTGGACGGCCCGAAGCTTTCTTT
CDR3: CASTGGGGRPEAFF

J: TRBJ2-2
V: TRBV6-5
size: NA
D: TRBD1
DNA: TGTGCCAGCAGTTTCGACAGGGCCCTGAACACCGGGGAGCTGTTTTTT
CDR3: CASSFDRALNTGELFF

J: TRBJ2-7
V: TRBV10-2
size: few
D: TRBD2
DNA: TGCGCCAGCAGGGGACTAGCGGGAAACGAGCAGTACTTC
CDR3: CASRGLAGNEQYF

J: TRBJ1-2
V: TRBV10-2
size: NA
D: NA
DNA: TGCGCCAGCAGGACTCAAGGTGGTACCGATGGCTACACCTTC
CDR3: CASRTQGGTDGYTF

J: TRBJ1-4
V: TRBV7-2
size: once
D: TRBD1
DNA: TGTGCCAGCAGCCCCATGGGGGGCAGGGGGGTTGAAAAACTGTTTTTT
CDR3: CASSPMGGRGVEKLFF

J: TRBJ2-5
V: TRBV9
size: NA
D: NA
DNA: TGTGCCAGCAGCGTGGGCAATACCCAAGAGACCCAGTACTTC
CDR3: CASSVGNTQETQYF